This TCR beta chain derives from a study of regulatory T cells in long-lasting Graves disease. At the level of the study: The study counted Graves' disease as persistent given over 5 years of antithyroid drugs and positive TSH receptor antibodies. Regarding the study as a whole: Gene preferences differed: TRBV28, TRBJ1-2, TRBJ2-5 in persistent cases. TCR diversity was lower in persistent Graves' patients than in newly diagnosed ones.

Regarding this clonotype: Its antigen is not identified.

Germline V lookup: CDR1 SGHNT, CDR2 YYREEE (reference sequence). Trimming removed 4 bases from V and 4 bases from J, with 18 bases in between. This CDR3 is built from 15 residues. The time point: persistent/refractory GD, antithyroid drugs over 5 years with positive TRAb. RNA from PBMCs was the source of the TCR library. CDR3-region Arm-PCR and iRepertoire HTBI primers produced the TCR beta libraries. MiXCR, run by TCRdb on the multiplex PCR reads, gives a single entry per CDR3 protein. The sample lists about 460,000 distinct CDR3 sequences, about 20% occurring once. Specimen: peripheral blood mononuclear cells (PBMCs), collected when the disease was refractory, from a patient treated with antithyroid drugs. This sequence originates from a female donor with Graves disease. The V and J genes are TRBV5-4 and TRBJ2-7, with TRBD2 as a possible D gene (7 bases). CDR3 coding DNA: TGTGCCAGCAGCGGGAGACGGGGGGCGAGTTACGAGCAGTACTTC. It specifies CASSGRRGASYEQYF. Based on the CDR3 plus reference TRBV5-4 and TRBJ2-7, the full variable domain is ETGVTQSPTHLIKTRGQQVTLRCSSQSGHNTVSWYQQALGQGPQFIFQYYREEENGRGNFPPRFSGLQFPNYSSELNVNALELDDSALYLCASSGRRGASYEQYFGPGTRLTVT.